This TCR beta chain was obtained from a study of regulatory T cells in long-lasting Graves disease. Described time point: persistent/refractory GD, antithyroid drugs over 5 years with positive TRAb. PBMCs provided the RNA from which the TCR library was made. Germline V CDR1 and CDR2: SGHTA, FQGTGA. The length of the CDR3 is 13 residues. Trimming removed 2 bases at V and 6 bases at J, with 11 bases between. Through Arm-PCR of CDR3 regions and iRepertoire HTBI primers, TCR beta libraries were built. TCRdb itself ran the multiplex PCR reads through MiXCR, one entry per CDR3 protein. Among roughly 360,000 distinct CDR3 sequences, 20% to 25% were seen once, and the ten largest hold approximately 27%.

Sample: peripheral blood mononuclear cells (PBMCs), taken when the disease was refractory, from a patient treated with antithyroid drugs. The chain has TRBV7-3 and TRBJ2-7; D gene unclear. This TCR came from a woman in her forties with Graves disease. CDR3 residues: CASSLAGPGEQYF. The DNA of the CDR3 is TGTGCCAGCAGCTTAGCTGGGCCGGGCGAGCAGTACTTC.